The rows below give T cell receptor beta chains drawn from one sample of a study of blood T cell repertoires in COVID-19. TCRdb's copy holds only in-frame clones and misses some; the assay was immunoSEQ multiplex PCR. The sample has under 250,000 clones; approximately 83% are singletons. The material sequenced was PBMCs or T cells enriched from blood (not recorded which). The receptors here all came from a middle-aged woman who had been exposed to COVID-19. CDR3s leave out the opening cysteine and the closing phenylalanine or tryptophan.

V	J	CDR3
TRBV6-5	TRBJ1-1	ASSYSSTGDEAF
TRBV12-5	TRBJ1-5	ASGLADQPQH
TRBV7-6	TRBJ1-2	ASSLGRWGQDYGYT
TRBV12-3/TRBV12-4	TRBJ1-3	ASLGLGNTIY
TRBV2	TRBJ1-1	ASSRDRYEGEAF
TRBV29-1	TRBJ2-7	SVARDSAYEQY
TRBV11-2	TRBJ1-1	ASSSGTGGTEAF
TRBV19	TRBJ2-3	ASSKMPESSTDTQY
TRBV2	TRBJ2-2	ASSEGGPGELF
TRBV5-6	TRBJ1-6	ASSLLGSSPLH
TRBV7-3	TRBJ1-1	ASSLWGGRGTEAF
TRBV2	TRBJ1-1	ASSEDRQVLNTEAF
TRBV5-1	TRBJ2-5	ASSISGYNQETQY
TRBV6-5	TRBJ1-2	ASTTGVNYGYT
TRBV28	TRBJ1-4	ASSYREKLF
TRBV3-1/TRBV3-2	TRBJ1-5	ASSQGGADQPQH
TRBV4-3	TRBJ1-3	ASSQVYNRGPGNTIY
TRBV13	TRBJ1-4	ASSWQGNEKLF
TRBV5-1	TRBJ2-5	ASTIGERATTQY
TRBV2	TRBJ2-6	ASRFEGGSGANVLT
TRBV4-2	TRBJ2-1	ASSHTLLAGGYNEQF
TRBV7-9	TRBJ1-1	ASSAAGQRTLNTEAF
TRBV18	TRBJ1-1	ASSPGEGSRTEAF
TRBV30	TRBJ1-1	AWSGWTIPEEYTEAF
TRBV9	TRBJ2-7	ASSPGGATYEQY
TRBV28	TRBJ1-1	ASSYQRGTEAF
TRBV6-5	TRBJ2-5	ASSPQPGGYTAQY
TRBV7-2	TRBJ2-3	ASSLLAGGLASTDTQY
TRBV3-1/TRBV3-2	TRBJ1-4	ASSQGGTELF
TRBV6-5	TRBJ1-2	ASRGEGARGYT
TRBV7-9	TRBJ1-1	ASSLDPTGRGEAF
TRBV28	TRBJ1-2	ASSLSGEGPTNYGYT
TRBV11-3	TRBJ2-2	ASSYTGEAGELF
TRBV27	TRBJ2-1	ASRLQQGAEQF
TRBV4-1	TRBJ2-1	ASSLDSERGPYNEQF
TRBV7-8	TRBJ1-2	ASSLADSSYGYT
TRBV19	TRBJ1-2	ASSIMAGGADGYT
TRBV3-1/TRBV3-2	TRBJ1-2	ASSQGTGKGYT
TRBV29-1	TRBJ2-1	SVPNGQNNEQF
TRBV29-1	TRBJ2-7	SVGQGANEQY
TRBV7-2	TRBJ2-3	ASSSTYAGGGDTQY
TRBV5-1	TRBJ2-1	ASSLGLAGINEQF
TRBV4-1	TRBJ1-1	ASSLTSDRPNTEAF
TRBV28	TRBJ1-2	ASSLPEAGYYGYT
TRBV7-6	TRBJ2-3	ASSVAGPTDTQY
TRBV3-1/TRBV3-2	TRBJ1-5	ASSQGQGARFQPQH
TRBV5-6	TRBJ1-4	ASSFGQPGEKLF
TRBV5-1	TRBJ2-5	ASSRRGETQY
TRBV24-1	TRBJ2-5	ATSDLGQAGETQY
TRBV9	TRBJ2-1	ASNSDRADEQF
TRBV28	TRBJ1-1	ASSLPGQVGAF
TRBV10-3	TRBJ1-3	AINRRERDTIY
TRBV11-2	TRBJ2-1	ASSLWRGAYNEQF
TRBV19	TRBJ2-2	ATNPGIGANTGELF
TRBV7-2	TRBJ2-2	ASSRRRGDTGELF